The clone carrying this T cell receptor (beta chain) was seen more than once but under ten times. The target antigen is unknown. The sample is drawn from a study of cytomegalovirus exposure and HLA in healthy donors. Study-wide results and caveats: Compared with the approximately 670-donor mean, an Asian-associated ancestry cluster reportedly had fewer N-insertions, according to a later analysis. Cytomegalovirus association was listed for 164 TCR beta chains. A later analysis found common viral pathogens apparently linked to several of the most significant clusters.

This PCR relied on a set of 60 Vbeta primers and 13 Jbeta primers. The data were produced by immunoSEQ multiplex PCR, yet TCRdb's version contains in-frame clones alone and is incomplete. The table lists 150,000 to 200,000 clones, around 80% of them singletons. CDR3 size: 15 residues. Germline assignment: CDR1 SNHLY and CDR2 FYNNEI. The V gene lost 7 bases and the J gene lost 2 bases, with 17 bases spanning the gap. This TCR was recovered from a man in his fifties in good health and CMV-seropositive. The rearrangement links TRBV2 to TRBJ2-5, with unresolved D. The specimen was PBMCs. The CDR3 reads CASTQQGTEQETQYF. The CDR3 DNA is TGTGCCAGCACCCAACAAGGAACAGAACAAGAGACCCAGTACTTC. Drawing the rest from reference TRBV2 and TRBJ2-5, the complete variable domain is EPEVTQTPSHQVTQMGQEVILRCVPISNHLYFYWYRQILGQKVEFLVSFYNNEISEKSEIFDDQFSVERPDGSNFTLKIRSTKLEDSAMYFCASTQQGTEQETQYFGPGTRLLVL.